The 19 T cell receptor beta chains listed next were all sequenced from one sample in a study of shared clonotypes between healthy human individuals. TCRdb keeps only in-frame clones here, not all; method: immunoSEQ multiplex PCR. The sample includes over 400,000 clones, roughly 80% of them seen just once. Material: PBMCs. Source of these receptors: a woman aged 40 to 50 in good health. Some clones in this sample may be carry-over from other donors' samples.

The gene calls are TRBV29-1 and TRBJ1-1; a weak D match, TRBD1 (5 bases). Trimming removed 7 bases at V and 2 bases at J, with 17 bases between. Germline values: CDR1 SQVTM, CDR2 ANQGSEA. This CDR3 contains 14 residues. The CDR3 here is CSGGAPGVNTEAFF. DNA of the CDR3: TGCAGCGGCGGGGCCCCCGGGGTTAACACTGAAGCTTTCTTT.

Concerning this clone itself: This probably arose from a read error, given a far larger clone one base away. The CDR3 is CASSLRKGSTGELVF. The CDR3 bases are TGTGCCAGCAGTCTTCGGAAAGGGTCCACCGGGGAGCTGGTTTTT. This chain links TRBV28 with TRBJ2-2; weak D call: TRBD2 (5 bases). The CDR3 length is 15 residues. Germline CDR1 and CDR2: MDHEN and SYDVKM.

Points on this clone: A far larger clone is off by one base, so a read error is likely. This specimen includes other DNA sequences encoding the same CDR3. The chain couples TRBV4-3 to TRBJ2-2, with 7 bases fitting TRBD2. CDR3 length: 16 amino acids. The V gene's germline CDR1 is LGHNA and CDR2 YSLEER. Here the CDR3 DNA reads TGCGCCAGCAGCCAAGATACGCTGGGAGGGCCCGGGGAGCTATTTTTT. Its protein is CASSQDTLGGPGELFF.

The CDR3 sequence is CASSKARSSGSFMTYEQYF. The CDR3 DNA sequence: TGTGCCAGCAGCAAAGCCCGGTCTAGCGGGAGTTTTATGACCTACGAGCAGTACTTC. V and J are TRBV21-1 and TRBJ2-7; the table's D call, TRBD2, has no DNA check behind it. TRBV21-1 is an annotated pseudogene. CDR3 length: 19 amino acids.

V and J are TRBV11-2 and TRBJ1-1, with D possibly matching TRBD1 (6 bases). CDR3 length equals 14 residues. In germline, CDR1 is SGHAT, CDR2 FQNNGV. The V end lost 5 bases, the J end lost 0 bases, and 10 bases lay between the germline ends. The CDR3 DNA reads TGTGCCAGCAGCCGCGACAGGTTGAACACTGAAGCTTTCTTT. Amino acids: CASSRDRLNTEAFF.

This clone has only one observation. This likely came from a read error, as a far larger clone is one base away. The CDR3 protein is CDSSQSGGPEAFF. The CDR3 nucleotides read TGTGACAGCAGCCAATCCGGTGGGCCTGAAGCTTTCTTT. The genes are TRBV7-9 and TRBJ1-1; no clear D gene. This CDR3 is built from 13 residues. Germline CDR1 is SEHNR and CDR2 is FQNEAQ (reference sequence).

The genes are TRBV4-2 and TRBJ2-3, with D possibly TRBD1 on 5 matching bases. The V gene's germline CDR1 is LGHNA and CDR2 YNFKEQ. V dropped 0 bases and J dropped 6 bases, with 7 bases sitting between them. The CDR3 covers 13 residues. The CDR3 spells CASSQDRVDTQYF. The CDR3 coding sequence is TGTGCCAGCAGCCAAGACAGGGTGGATACGCAGTATTTT.

As concerns this clone: This sequence is one base from a far larger clone and is likely a read error. The genes are TRBV6-1 and TRBJ2-7, with 8 positions matching TRBD2. The CDR3 has 15 amino acids. V trimming: 7 bases; J trimming: 5 bases; junction bases outside the gene matches: 13. In germline, CDR1 is MNHNS, CDR2 SASEGT. CDR3 sequence (DNA): TGTGCCAGCAAGCGGACTGGCGGGAGGCCCCACGAGCAGTACTTC. Protein product: CASKRTGGRPHEQYF.

The CDR3 loop reads CASSEVVGNTDTQYF. The CDR3 nucleotides are TGTGCCAGCAGTGAAGTTGTAGGGAACACAGATACGCAGTATTTT. This chain uses TRBV2 with TRBJ2-3; D not resolved. The V end was cut by 1 base, the J end by 2 bases, with 10 bases between. The CDR3 runs 15 residues. The germline V gene has CDR1 SNHLY and CDR2 FYNNEI.

The chain carries TRBV28 and TRBJ2-7; no reliable D call. CDR1 is MDHEN, CDR2 SYDVKM, per germline. Trimming cost V 5 bases and J 0 bases, with 11 bases left between them. The CDR3 extends over 14 amino acids. The CDR3 nucleotides are TGTGCCAGCAGTCCCCAACAGAGCTCCTACGAGCAGTACTTC. Residues: CASSPQQSSYEQYF. The entire variable domain, with the rest obtained from reference TRBV28 and TRBJ2-7, is as follows: DVKVTQSSRYLVKRTGEKVFLECVQDMDHENMFWYRQDPGLGLRLIYFSYDVKMKEKGDIPEGYSVSREKKERFSLILESASTNQTSMYLCASSPQQSSYEQYFGPGTRLTVT.

With respect to this clone: This clone may be a read error of a much larger clone one base away. The V and J genes are TRBV4-3 and TRBJ2-3, with D possibly matching TRBD1 (5 bases). The ends were cut back, 2 bases at V and 3 bases at J, with 15 bases in the middle. CDR1 and CDR2 (germline): LGHNA, YSLEER. This CDR3 is built from 16 residues. The CDR3 spells CASSQSHRWRTDTQYF. CDR3 coding DNA: TGCGCCAGCAGCCAATCGCACAGGTGGCGAACAGATACGCAGTATTTT.

The chain employs TRBV29-1 and TRBJ2-3; 8 bases agree with TRBD2. The CDR3 spans 15 residues. Trimming removed 6 bases from V and 11 bases from J; junction bases left unmatched: 19. Germline V gives CDR1 SQVTM, CDR2 ANQGSEA. The CDR3 here is CSVGFLAGARRGQYF. CDR3 bases: TGCAGCGTCGGCTTCCTAGCGGGCGCGCGTCGTGGGCAGTATTTT.

The chain carries TRBV29-1 and TRBJ2-1, with 11 bases that match TRBD2. Germline loops: CDR1 SQVTM, CDR2 ANQGSEA. The CDR3 contains 14 residues. J was trimmed by 3 bases and V by 7 bases; bases with no gene match: 5. The CDR3 nucleotides are TGCAGCGCACAGGGACTAGCGGTCTACAATGAGCAGTTCTTC. Translation gives CSAQGLAVYNEQFF.

To note about this clone: One base separates it from a far larger clone, so it is likely a read error. This sample includes further DNA sequences coding for the same CDR3. In DNA, the CDR3 is TGCAGTGTCGTTGCGTCTCGGGTGGGTGAGCAGTTCTTC. Residues: CSVVASRVGEQFF. The chain combines TRBV29-1 with TRBJ2-1; D gene unclear. The CDR3 extends over 13 amino acids. Germline lookup yields CDR1 SQVTM and CDR2 ANQGSEA.

The table lists this clone with a count of one. With only one base between it and a far larger clone, this is likely a read error. Because the CDR3 is missing its conserved closing phenylalanine or tryptophan, this is likely a read error. The genes are TRBV27 and TRBJ2-7, with 8 nucleotides matching TRBD2. J gave up 0 bases and V 3 bases, and 4 bases lay outside the gene matches. Germline V gene lookup returns CDR1 MNHEY and CDR2 SMNVEV (reference sequence). The CDR3 is 15 residues long. In DNA form, the CDR3 reads TGTGCCAGCAGTTTCAGCGGGAGCATCTCCTACGAGCAGTACTCC. Its protein product is CASSFSGSISYEQYS.

This chain joins TRBV28 and TRBJ1-2; TRBD1 agrees at 8 bases. CDR1 is MDHEN and CDR2 is SYDVKM in the germline V gene. After removal of 3 bases from V and 6 bases from J, the junction contained 6 bases not matched to a gene. The CDR3 runs 14 residues. CDR3 region: CASSFQGAVDGYTF. In DNA, the CDR3 is TGTGCCAGCAGTTTCCAGGGGGCTGTGGATGGCTACACCTTC.

The V and J genes are TRBV5-1 and TRBJ1-4; TRBD1 aligns across 7 bases. The CDR3 has 14 amino acids. Germline CDR1 and CDR2: SGHRS and YFSETQ. The V and J ends lost 2 bases and 10 bases, in that order; junction bases with no gene match: 8. DNA for the CDR3: TGCGCCAGCAGCTTAAGGCAGGGGGGCGGAAAACTGTTTTTT. This sequence encodes CASSLRQGGGKLFF.

V usage is TRBV6-6 and J usage is TRBJ2-7; 9 nucleotides agree with TRBD1. This CDR3 comprises 15 residues. The germline gives CDR1 MNHNY, CDR2 SVGAGI (reference sequence). V lost 2 bases to trimming and J lost 5 bases; unmatched junction nucleotides: 7. The chain's CDR3 is CASSYTGTGRNEQYF. For the CDR3, the DNA is TGTGCCAGCAGTTACACGGGGACAGGGAGGAACGAGCAGTACTTC.

V gene TRBV25-1 combines with J gene TRBJ2-7; D is possibly TRBD2 (5 bases). The germline V and J ends were trimmed by 7 bases and 3 bases, with 10 bases remaining between them. The CDR3 has 12 amino acids. The germline CDR1 and CDR2 sequences are MGHDK and SYGVNS. CDR3 bases: TGTGCCAGCAAAGAAGGAGGCTACGAGCAGTACTTC. Encoded protein: CASKEGGYEQYF.